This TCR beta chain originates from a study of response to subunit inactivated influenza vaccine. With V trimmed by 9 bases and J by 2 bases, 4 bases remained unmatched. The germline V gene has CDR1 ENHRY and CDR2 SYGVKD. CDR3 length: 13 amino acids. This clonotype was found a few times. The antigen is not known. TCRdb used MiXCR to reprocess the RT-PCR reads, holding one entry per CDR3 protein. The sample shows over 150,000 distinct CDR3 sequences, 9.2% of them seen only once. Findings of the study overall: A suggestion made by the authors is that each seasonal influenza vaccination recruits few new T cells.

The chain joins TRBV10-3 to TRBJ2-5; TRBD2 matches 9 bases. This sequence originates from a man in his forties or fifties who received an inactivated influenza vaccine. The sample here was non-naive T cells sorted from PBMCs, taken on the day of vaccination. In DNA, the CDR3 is TGTGCCATATCGACTAGCGGACAAGAGACCCAGTACTTC. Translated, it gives CAISTSGQETQYF.